These 16 T cell receptor beta chains share one sample of origin, sequenced in a study of blood T cells in healthy people across ages. The second PCR ran about 6 to 12 cycles with a sample-barcoded 5' primer and J-beta primers. From the 5' RACE reads, TCRdb called clonotypes with MiXCR, one entry per CDR3 protein. The profile covers over 1,500,000 distinct CDR3 sequences, with approximately 40% appearing a single time and around 23% taken by the ten largest. Sequences were obtained from blood. The receptors come from a human donor in good health.

This chain connects TRBV4-3 to TRBJ1-2, with unresolved D. The CDR3 is 15 amino acids. From germline, CDR1 is LGHNA and CDR2 YSLEER. Trimming stripped 0 bases from V and 6 bases from J, with 14 bases between. CDR3 in DNA: TGCGCCAGCAGCCAAGAACTGCTGGGTATGGATGGCTACACCTTC. It translates to CASSQELLGMDGYTF.

The chain couples TRBV12-3 or TRBV12-4 to TRBJ1-6, with a tentative D call TRBD1 (6 bases). The CDR3 has 15 amino acids. V gave up 6 bases and J gave up 10 bases, with 19 bases separating them. CDR3 sequence reads: CASRTDRAGLSPLHF. DNA of the CDR3: TGTGCCAGCAGGACGGACAGAGCGGGTCTGTCACCCCTCCACTTT.

The rearrangement uses TRBV5-6 and TRBJ2-1; D perhaps matches TRBD1 (5 bases). The germline gives CDR1 SGHDT, CDR2 YYEEEE. The CDR3 is 16 amino acids. Deletions cut 2 bases from V and 4 bases from J, with 16 bases between. Here the CDR3 reads CASSFFAPTGYNEQFF. DNA for the CDR3: TGTGCCAGCAGCTTTTTTGCGCCTACAGGATACAATGAGCAGTTCTTC.

The V gene is TRBV29-1, the J gene TRBJ2-5; possibly TRBD2 for D (6 bases). Germline CDR1 is SQVTM and CDR2 is ANQGSEA. This CDR3 comprises 14 residues. Between the trimmed V and J ends, which lost 6 bases and 0 bases, there was a span of 14 bases. CDR3 DNA: TGCAGCGTGGAGGGTAGAAGGTACCAAGAGACCCAGTACTTC. Its translation is CSVEGRRYQETQYF. The variable domain in full, completed from reference TRBV29-1 and TRBJ2-5, reads SAVISQKPSRDICQRGTSLTIQCQVDSQVTMMFWYRQQPGQSLTLIATANQGSEATYESGFVIDKFPISRPNLTFSTLTVSNMSPEDSSIYLCSVEGRRYQETQYFGPGTRLLVL.

The chain employs TRBV15 and TRBJ1-6; a weak D match, TRBD1 (6 bases). The CDR3 loop spans 14 amino acids. Germline loops: CDR1 LNHNV, CDR2 YYDKDF (reference sequence). V shed 4 bases and J shed 5 bases, with 9 bases lying between them. The CDR3 DNA is TGTGCCACCAGCATCTGGACAGATAATTCACCCCTCCACTTT. This gives the protein CATSIWTDNSPLHF.

Turning to this clonotype: As the CDR3 is not closed by the conserved phenylalanine or tryptophan, this likely results from a read error. The V gene is TRBV10-3, the J gene TRBJ2-1, with TRBD1 matching over 8 bases. Germline-derived CDR1 and CDR2 are ENHRY and SYGVKD. The CDR3 consists of 16 residues. The CDR3 sequence: CAISREGTGRYNEQFL. The CDR3 nucleotides are TGTGCTATCAGTCGCGAAGGGACAGGCCGCTACAATGAGCAGTTCTTG.

This clonotype occurred once. The chain recombines TRBV5-1 with TRBJ1-1; possibly TRBD1 for D (5 bases). There are 16 residues in the CDR3. The V end was cut by 0 bases, the J end by 6 bases, with 18 bases between. The V gene's germline CDR1 is SGHRS and CDR2 YFSETQ. CDR3 amino acids: CASSLGLGRVHPEAFF. CDR3 nucleotides: TGCGCCAGCAGCTTGGGATTGGGCAGGGTTCACCCTGAAGCTTTCTTT.

This clonotype was counted ten times or more. This chain's CDR3 is CSVRYNEQFF. The CDR3 DNA reads TGCAGCGTTCGATACAATGAGCAGTTCTTC. The chain uses TRBV29-1 and TRBJ2-1, with unresolved D. Deletions cut 5 bases from V and 4 bases from J, with 3 bases between. The CDR3 is made up of 10 amino acids. CDR1 and CDR2 (germline): SQVTM, ANQGSEA.

In its sample, this clonotype was seen many times. The chain recombines TRBV7-9 with TRBJ2-5, with D perhaps matching TRBD2 (6 bases). CDR1 is SEHNR and CDR2 is FQNEAQ in the germline V gene (reference sequence). The CDR3 has 15 residues. Trimming removed 4 bases from V and 5 bases from J, with 17 bases in between. The CDR3 bases are TGTGCCAGCAGCTGGGACGTCCTTGGGGGGGAGACCCAGTACTTC. Encoded protein: CASSWDVLGGETQYF.

The chain combines TRBV28 with TRBJ2-7; D may match TRBD1 or TRBD2 (6 bases each). This CDR3 is 14 amino acids long. The V and J ends lost 5 bases and 3 bases respectively, with 14 bases between them. In germline, CDR1 is MDHEN, CDR2 SYDVKM. In DNA form, the CDR3 reads TGTGCCAGCAGTGAGGGGAAGGGGGGCTACGAGCAGTACTTC. Protein product: CASSEGKGGYEQYF.

This clonotype was counted only a few times. The chain joins TRBV5-1 to TRBJ2-1; either TRBD1 or TRBD2 may supply D (5 bases each). Deletions cut 5 bases from V and 0 bases from J, with 15 bases between. Per the germline V gene, CDR1 is SGHRS and CDR2 is YFSETQ. The CDR3 sequence is 16 residues long. The CDR3 region has the DNA TGCGCCAGCAGAAGTCCGGGACCGCTCTCCTACAATGAGCAGTTCTTC. Translating it yields CASRSPGPLSYNEQFF.

This clonotype appeared a single time. The V and J genes are TRBV10-3 and TRBJ1-1; TRBD1 aligns across 7 bases. The CDR3 is 13 residues long. Germline-derived CDR1 and CDR2 are ENHRY and SYGVKD. Losses at the gene ends were 8 bases for V and 2 bases for J; bases not matched to a gene: 5. The CDR3: CAIGGTENTEAFF. CDR3 DNA: TGTGCCATCGGAGGGACAGAAAACACTGAAGCTTTCTTT.

In the case of this clonotype: The junction departs from the called germline gene at one end, perhaps through a read error. The CDR3: CASSQVGDSGTNVLTF. Written as DNA, the CDR3 is TGTGCCAGCAGCCAAGTTGGGGACTCTGGGACCAACGTCCTGACTTTC. The chain is built from TRBV4-2 and TRBJ2-6; weak D call: TRBD2 (6 bases). The CDR3 spans 16 residues. The germline V gene encodes CDR1 LGHNA and CDR2 YNFKEQ.

V usage is TRBV15 and J usage is TRBJ2-5; D remains ambiguous. Germline CDR1 is LNHNV and CDR2 is YYDKDF (reference sequence). V gave up 0 bases and J gave up 2 bases, with 7 bases separating them. The CDR3 consists of 14 residues. CDR3 sequence (DNA): TGTGCCACCAGCAGAGATCGACGGCAAGAGACCCAGTACTTC. This encodes CATSRDRRQETQYF. Based on the CDR3 plus reference TRBV15 and TRBJ2-5, the full variable domain is DAMVIQNPRYQVTQFGKPVTLSCSQTLNHNVMYWYQQKSSQAPKLLFHYYDKDFNNEADTPDNFQSRRPNTSFCFLDIRSPGLGDTAMYLCATSRDRRQETQYFGPGTRLLVL.

The chain has TRBV7-9 and TRBJ2-5, with D tentatively TRBD2 (5 bases). V was shortened by 2 bases and J by 12 bases, with 13 bases between the two germline ends. The germline V gene encodes CDR1 SEHNR and CDR2 FQNEAQ (reference sequence). CDR3 size: 12 residues. CDR3 loop: CASSLYRSEEYF. CDR3 nucleotides: TGTGCCAGCAGCTTATATAGGTCGGAGGAGTACTTC.

This clonotype was observed a handful of times. The J gene is TRBJ2-4, the V gene TRBV28; D possibly corresponds to TRBD2 (5 bases). Gene TRBJ2-7 matches the end of the DNA better, so the J call may be wrong. CDR3 length: 15 residues. The germline V gene encodes CDR1 MDHEN and CDR2 SYDVKM. CDR3 nucleotides: TGTGCCAGCAGGGGCACCCGGACGGGGAGCTACGAGCAGTACTTC. Translated, it gives CASRGTRTGSYEQYF.